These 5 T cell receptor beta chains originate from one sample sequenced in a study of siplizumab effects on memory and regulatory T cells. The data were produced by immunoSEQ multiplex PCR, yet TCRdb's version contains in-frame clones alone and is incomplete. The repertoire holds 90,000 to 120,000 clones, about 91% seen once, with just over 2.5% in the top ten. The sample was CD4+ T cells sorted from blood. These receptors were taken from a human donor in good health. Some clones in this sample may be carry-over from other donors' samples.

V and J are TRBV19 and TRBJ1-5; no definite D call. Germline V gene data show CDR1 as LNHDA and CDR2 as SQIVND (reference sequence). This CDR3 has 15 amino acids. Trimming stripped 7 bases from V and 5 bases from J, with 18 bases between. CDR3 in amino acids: CASTPLVEYYQPQHF. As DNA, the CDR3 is TGTGCCAGTACCCCCTTGGTGGAATACTATCAGCCCCAGCATTTT.

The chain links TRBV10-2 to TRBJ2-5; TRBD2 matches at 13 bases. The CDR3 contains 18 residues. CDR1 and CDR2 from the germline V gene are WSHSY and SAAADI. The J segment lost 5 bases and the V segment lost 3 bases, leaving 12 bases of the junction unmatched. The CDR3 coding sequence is TGCGCCAGCAGTGATCGATTAGGACTAGCGGGAGCAGGGGAGACCCAGTACTTC. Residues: CASSDRLGLAGAGETQYF.

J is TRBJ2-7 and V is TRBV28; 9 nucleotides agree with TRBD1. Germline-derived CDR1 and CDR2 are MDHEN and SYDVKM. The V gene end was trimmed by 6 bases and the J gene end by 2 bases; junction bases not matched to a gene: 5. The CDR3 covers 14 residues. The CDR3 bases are TGTGCCAGCAGAAAACAGGGGGCGCCCTACGAGCAGTACTTC. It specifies CASRKQGAPYEQYF.

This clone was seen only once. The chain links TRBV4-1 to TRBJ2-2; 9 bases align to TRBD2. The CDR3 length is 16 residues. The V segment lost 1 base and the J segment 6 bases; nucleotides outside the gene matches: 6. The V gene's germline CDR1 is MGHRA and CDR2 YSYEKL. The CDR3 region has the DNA TGCGCCAGCAGCCAAGTAGTAGCGGGAGTCGCCGGGGAGCTGTTTTTT. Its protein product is CASSQVVAGVAGELFF.

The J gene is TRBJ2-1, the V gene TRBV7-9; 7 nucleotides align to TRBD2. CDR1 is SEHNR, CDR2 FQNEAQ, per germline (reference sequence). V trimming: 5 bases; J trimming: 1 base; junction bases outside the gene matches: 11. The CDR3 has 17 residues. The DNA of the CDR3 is TGTGCCAGCAGCCAGACTCCAGCGGGACTTTCCTACAATGAGCAGTTCTTC. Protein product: CASSQTPAGLSYNEQFF.